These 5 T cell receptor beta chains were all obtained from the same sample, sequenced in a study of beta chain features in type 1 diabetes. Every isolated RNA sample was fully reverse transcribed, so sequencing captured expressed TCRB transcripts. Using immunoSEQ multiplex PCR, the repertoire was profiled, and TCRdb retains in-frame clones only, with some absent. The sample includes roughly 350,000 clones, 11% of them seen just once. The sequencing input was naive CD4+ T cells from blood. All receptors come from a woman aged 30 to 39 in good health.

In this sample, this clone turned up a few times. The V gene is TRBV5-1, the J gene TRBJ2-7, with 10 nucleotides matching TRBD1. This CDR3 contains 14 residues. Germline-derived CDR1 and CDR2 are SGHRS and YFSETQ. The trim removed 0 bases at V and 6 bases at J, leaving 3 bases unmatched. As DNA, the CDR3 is TGCGCCAGCAGCTTGGGGGACAGGGGCGGCGAGCAGTACTTC. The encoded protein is CASSLGDRGGEQYF.

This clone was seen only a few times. CDR3 region: CASSSRLAGNSYNEQFF. In DNA form, the CDR3 reads TGTGCCAGCAGCTCAAGACTAGCGGGAAACTCCTACAATGAGCAGTTCTTC. The J gene is TRBJ2-1, the V gene TRBV5-6; 11 bases map to TRBD2. Germline V gene sequence: CDR1 SGHDT, CDR2 YYEEEE. The trim removed 3 bases at V and 0 bases at J, leaving 5 bases unmatched. This CDR3 comprises 17 residues.

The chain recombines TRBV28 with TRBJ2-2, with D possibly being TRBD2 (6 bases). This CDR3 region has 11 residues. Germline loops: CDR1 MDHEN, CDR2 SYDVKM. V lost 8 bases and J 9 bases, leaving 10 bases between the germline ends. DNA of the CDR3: TGTGCCAGCGGGGGGACCCGGGAGCTGTTTTTT. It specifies CASGGTRELFF.

DNA of the CDR3: TGTGCCAGCAGCTTGTTCCCTAGCGGAGCGAACGAGCAGTACTTC. This encodes CASSLFPSGANEQYF. The chain has TRBV5-4 and TRBJ2-7; 7 bases are shared with TRBD2. The CDR3 runs to 15 residues. With V trimmed by 1 base and J by 5 bases, 9 bases remained unmatched. In germline, CDR1 is SGHNT, CDR2 YYREEE (reference sequence).

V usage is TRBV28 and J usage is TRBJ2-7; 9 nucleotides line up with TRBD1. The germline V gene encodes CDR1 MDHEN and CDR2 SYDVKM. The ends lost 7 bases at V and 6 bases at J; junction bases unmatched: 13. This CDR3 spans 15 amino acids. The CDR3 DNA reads TGTGCCAGCAACCGCGGGACAGGGCGGGTCTCCGAGCAGTACTTC. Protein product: CASNRGTGRVSEQYF.